This TCR beta chain was identified in a study of Ad26.COV2.S vaccination and SARS-CoV-2 variants. Study-level information: Donor was in the COV1001 Ad26.COV2.S trial arm. Study-wide findings and caveats: Ad26.COV2.S recipients had broader spike-specific TCRs (P = 0.0014). Using TCR breadth and depth analyses may have led to underestimated total T cell responses.

Trimming left V 6 bases short and J 0 bases short, with 12 bases between. The CDR3 runs 15 residues. Germline V gene data show CDR1 as MDHEN and CDR2 as SYDVKM. Sequencing used immunoSEQ multiplex PCR; TCRdb keeps in-frame clones, though not all of them. The top ten clones hold roughly 10% of a sample with around 340,000 clones, around nine tenths of them seen once. For this clone: Its antigen is unidentified.

As for treatment: around 19 received Ad26.COV2.S at low or high dose, single or two shots; roughly five received placebo; per-sample allocation not given. The study sampled participants on day 63 after the first vaccine or placebo injection. This TCR came from a person aged 18-60 years who received the Ad26.COV2.S COVID-19 vaccine or a placebo. The chain links TRBV28 to TRBJ1-3; no firm D call. Sequencing was performed on peripheral blood, taken in a trial of Ad26.COV2.S vaccine versus placebo. CDR3: CASSVLGSSGNTIYF. The CDR3, as DNA: TGTGCCAGCAGCGTGTTAGGGAGCTCTGGAAACACCATATATTTT.